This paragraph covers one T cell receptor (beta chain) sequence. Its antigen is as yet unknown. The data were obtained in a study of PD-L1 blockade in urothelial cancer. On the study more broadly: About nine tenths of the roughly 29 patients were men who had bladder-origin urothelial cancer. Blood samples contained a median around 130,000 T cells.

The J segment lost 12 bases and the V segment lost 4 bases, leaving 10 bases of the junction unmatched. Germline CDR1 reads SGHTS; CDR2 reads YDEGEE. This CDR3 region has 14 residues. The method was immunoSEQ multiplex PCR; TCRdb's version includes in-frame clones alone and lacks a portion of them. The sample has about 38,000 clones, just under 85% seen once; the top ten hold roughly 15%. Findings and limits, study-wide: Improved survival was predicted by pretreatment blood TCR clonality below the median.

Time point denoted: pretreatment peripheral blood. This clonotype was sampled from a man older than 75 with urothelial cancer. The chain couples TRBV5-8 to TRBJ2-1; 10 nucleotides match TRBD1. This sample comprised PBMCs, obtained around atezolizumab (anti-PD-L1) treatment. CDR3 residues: CASSRGTGVSRQFF. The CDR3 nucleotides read TGTGCCAGCAGCCGCGGGACAGGGGTTAGTAGGCAGTTCTTC.